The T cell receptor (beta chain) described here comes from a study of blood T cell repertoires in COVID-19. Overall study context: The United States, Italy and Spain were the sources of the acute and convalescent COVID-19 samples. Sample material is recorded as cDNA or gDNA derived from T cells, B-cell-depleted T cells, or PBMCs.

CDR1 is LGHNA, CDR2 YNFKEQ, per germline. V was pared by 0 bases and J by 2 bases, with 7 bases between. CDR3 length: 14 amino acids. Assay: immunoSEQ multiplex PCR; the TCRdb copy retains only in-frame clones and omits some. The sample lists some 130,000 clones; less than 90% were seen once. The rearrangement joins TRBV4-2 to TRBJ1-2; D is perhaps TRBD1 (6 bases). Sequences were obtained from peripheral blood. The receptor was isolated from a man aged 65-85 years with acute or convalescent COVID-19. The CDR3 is CASSQEQGNYGYTF. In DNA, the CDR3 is TGTGCCAGCAGCCAAGAACAGGGAAACTATGGCTACACCTTC.